One and the same sample provided the 3 T cell receptor beta chains below, sequenced in a study of blood T cell repertoires in COVID-19. TCRdb keeps only in-frame clones here, not all; method: immunoSEQ multiplex PCR. The sample has about 200,000 clones; roughly 87% are singletons. The sequenced sample was peripheral blood. The receptor source for this set is an older woman with COVID-19, enrolled during active disease.

The chain links TRBV5-1 to TRBJ2-1; tentative D call: TRBD2 (5 bases). Trimming took 1 base from V and 15 from J, leaving 14 bases between them. The CDR3 is made up of 12 amino acids. The V gene's germline CDR1 is SGHRS and CDR2 YFSETQ. CDR3 amino acids: CASSLPSSFGFF. Here the CDR3 DNA reads TGCGCCAGCAGCTTGCCTAGCTCTTTCGGGTTCTTC. Full variable domain (missing parts from reference TRBV5-1 and TRBJ2-1): KAGVTQTPRYLIKTRGQQVTLSCSPISGHRSVSWYQQTPGQGLQFLFEYFSETQRNKGNFPGRFSGRQFSNSRSEMNVSTLELGDSALYLCASSLPSSFGFFGPGTRLTVL.

This clone was seen only once. This chain connects TRBV9 to TRBJ2-2; D not certain. The V gene's germline CDR1 is SGDLS and CDR2 YYNGEE. This CDR3 comprises 15 residues. Trimming removed 0 bases at V and 5 bases at J, with 11 bases between. The CDR3 coding sequence is TGTGCCAGCAGCGTAGTGGCAGGCTTGACCGGGGAGCTGTTTTTT. The encoded protein is CASSVVAGLTGELFF.

The chain joins TRBV3-1 (or the pseudogene TRBV3-2) to TRBJ2-3; 8 bases are a match to TRBD2. The junction had 5 bases not matched to a gene; V was cut back by 1 base and J by 2 bases. The CDR3 contains 16 residues. Germline V gene sequence: CDR1 LGHDT, CDR2 YNNKEL (reference sequence). CDR3 sequence (DNA): TGTGCCAGCAGCCAAGGGCCAGCGGGGGTCACAGATACGCAGTATTTT. Protein: CASSQGPAGVTDTQYF.